One and the same sample provided the 13 T cell receptor beta chains below, sequenced in a study of cytomegalovirus exposure and HLA in healthy donors (dated by TCRdb to about 2017). The library was generated by the immunoSEQ multiplex PCR assay. A mixture of 60 forward primers for TCR Vbeta segments and 13 reverse primers for TCR Jbeta segments was used in the multiplex PCR. Not all clones reach the TCRdb copy of this immuneACCESS table, which keeps in-frame sequences only. Checked studies attribute under half of the gap to unresolved V genes and leave the rest unexplained. This sample lists approximately 120,000 clones; 81% were detected once. Roughly 2% of the sample rests with the top ten. The sequenced material came from PBMCs. The source is a woman aged 25 to 39 in good health and CMV-seronegative.

This chain joins TRBV18 and TRBJ2-2, with D possibly matching TRBD2 (5 bases). The CDR3 spans 13 residues. V was cut by 3 bases and J by 4 bases, with 6 bases left in between. The germline gives CDR1 KGHSH, CDR2 LQKENI. For the CDR3, the DNA is TGTGCCAGCTCACCCGAGGGCACCGGGGAGCTGTTTTTT. Translating it yields CASSPEGTGELFF.

This clone was picked up one time. The chain carries TRBV6-6 and TRBJ2-2, with D maybe TRBD2 (5 bases). This CDR3 contains 13 residues. Germline values: CDR1 MNHNY, CDR2 SVGAGI (reference sequence). V shed 6 bases and J shed 4 bases, with 9 bases lying between them. CDR3: CASRTRGTGELFF. CDR3 in DNA: TGTGCCAGCAGGACCCGGGGCACCGGGGAGCTGTTTTTT.

Regarding this clone: The junction shows a germline mismatch at one end, possibly a read error. The rearrangement links TRBV7-9 to TRBJ2-7; 9 bases fit TRBD2. This CDR3 spans 15 amino acids. Per the germline V gene, CDR1 is SEHNR and CDR2 is FQNEAQ (reference sequence). The CDR3 sequence: CSSSLVAGEAYEQYF. The CDR3 DNA reads TGTTCCAGCAGCTTAGTAGCGGGAGAGGCCTACGAGCAGTACTTC. The full variable domain, with the rest looked up from reference TRBV7-9 and TRBJ2-7, is DTGVSQNPRHKITKRGQNVTFRCDPISEHNRLYWYRQTLGQGPEFLTYFQNEAQLEKSRLLSDRFSAERPKGSFSTLEIQRTEQGDSAMYLCSSSLVAGEAYEQYFGPGTRLTVT.

The J gene is TRBJ2-1, the V gene TRBV6-1, with TRBD2 matching over 13 bases. The germline V gene encodes CDR1 MNHNS and CDR2 SASEGT. CDR3 length: 14 residues. V shed 6 bases, J shed 13 bases, and the junction held 9 bases outside the gene matches. CDR3 loop: CASSVGLAGVLQFF. CDR3 sequence (DNA): TGTGCCAGCAGCGTCGGACTAGCGGGAGTACTCCAGTTCTTC.

The chain combines TRBV29-1 with TRBJ2-7, with 11 bases lining up with TRBD2. Losses at the gene ends were 1 base for V and 3 bases for J; bases not matched to a gene: 11. Germline V CDR1 and CDR2: SQVTM, ANQGSEA. This CDR3 has 17 amino acids. The DNA of the CDR3 is TGCAGCGTTGAAGTTCGGGACCTCGGGACTAGCGGCTACGAGCAGTACTTC. Its translation: CSVEVRDLGTSGYEQYF.

V and J are TRBV5-1 and TRBJ1-4; the match to TRBD1 covers 7 bases. Germline CDR1 is SGHRS and CDR2 is YFSETQ. The junction had 4 bases not matched to a gene; V was cut back by 5 bases and J by 6 bases. This CDR3 has 13 residues. The CDR3 DNA reads as TGCGCCAGCAGGAGGGGGACAGATGAAAAACTGTTTTTT. Translating it yields CASRRGTDEKLFF.

The chain joins TRBV27 to TRBJ2-1; no clear D gene. The V end was cut by 3 bases, the J end by 0 bases, with 6 bases between. Germline lookup yields CDR1 MNHEY and CDR2 SMNVEV (reference sequence). The CDR3 has 14 residues. CDR3 protein: CASSFHGSYNEQFF. The CDR3 DNA sequence: TGTGCCAGCAGTTTCCACGGCTCCTACAATGAGCAGTTCTTC.

V usage is TRBV10-3 and J usage is TRBJ2-1, with 11 bases that match TRBD2. This CDR3 spans 15 amino acids. CDR1 and CDR2 (germline): ENHRY, SYGVKD. With 6 bases clipped from V and 5 bases from J, the junction kept 6 bases outside the gene matches. This CDR3 reads CAISLTSGANNEQFF. As DNA, the CDR3 is TGTGCCATCAGCCTGACTAGCGGGGCTAACAATGAGCAGTTCTTC.

As regards this clone: A junction end diverges from the germline sequence, so it may reflect a read error. V and J are TRBV13 and TRBJ1-4; TRBD1 agrees at 8 bases. The germline CDR1 and CDR2 sequences are PRHDT and FYEKMQ (reference sequence). This CDR3 comprises 16 residues. The CDR3 loop reads CASSLGLQGAKEKLFF. Written as DNA, the CDR3 is TGTGCCAGCAGCTTAGGCCTCCAGGGGGCTAAGGAAAAACTGTTTTTT.

This clone was seen more than once but under ten times. An end of the junction differs from the germline gene, which may be a read error. The CDR3 spells CASSLLHRSPNF. In DNA form, the CDR3 reads TGTGCCAGCAGCTTACTTCATCGGTCCCCCAACTTC. The chain couples TRBV7-9 to TRBJ2-7; no clear D. The CDR3 totals 12 residues. Germline V CDR1 and CDR2: SEHNR, FQNEAQ (reference sequence). Filled out from reference TRBV7-9 and TRBJ2-7, the complete variable domain reads DTGVSQNPRHKITKRGQNVTFRCDPISEHNRLYWYRQTLGQGPEFLTYFQNEAQLEKSRLLSDRFSAERPKGSFSTLEIQRTEQGDSAMYLCASSLLHRSPNFGPGTRLTVT.

This clone has just a few counts. The chain couples TRBV18 to TRBJ1-5; D is ambiguous. This CDR3 region has 12 residues. Germline V gene lookup returns CDR1 KGHSH and CDR2 LQKENI. V dropped 4 bases and J dropped 4 bases, with 5 bases sitting between them. The CDR3 reads CASSLGNQPQHF. Here the CDR3 DNA reads TGTGCCAGCTCACTCGGGAATCAGCCCCAGCATTTT.

The table lists this clone with a count of one. The V call is TRBV19, the J call TRBJ2-7, with 7 bases fitting TRBD1. The CDR3 covers 17 residues. CDR1 is LNHDA, CDR2 SQIVND, per germline (reference sequence). The junction had 19 bases not matched to a gene; V was cut back by 9 bases and J by 2 bases. CDR3: CASQGDSQPSGPYEQYF. DNA for the CDR3: TGTGCCAGCCAGGGGGACAGCCAACCTTCCGGACCCTACGAGCAGTACTTC.

This chain links TRBV6-1 with TRBJ1-2, with D possibly matching TRBD1 (6 bases). Trimming removed 6 bases at V and 4 bases at J, with 12 bases between. Germline-derived CDR1 and CDR2 are MNHNS and SASEGT. CDR3 length equals 13 residues. CDR3 DNA sequence: TGTGCCAGCAGGGAGGGGGGGCTCTATGGCTACACCTTC. The encoded protein is CASREGGLYGYTF.